This entry features one T cell receptor (beta chain) sequence. Germline V gives CDR1 MNHEY, CDR2 SVGAGI. V was shortened by 0 bases and J by 7 bases, with 10 bases between the two germline ends. This CDR3 is 15 amino acids long. Original methodology: Amplified reference gene primers provided the basis for estimating nucleated cell counts. Libraries were prepared by immunoSEQ multiplex PCR; TCRdb keeps only in-frame clonotypes and omits some of them. V, J and clone size are those of that table, while D and trimming were read from the DNA. The sample has approximately 210,000 clones, about 88% seen once. The sample comes from a study of blood T cell repertoires in COVID-19. Study information: Whether acute or convalescent, the COVID-19 samples came from the United States, Italy and Spain. From T cells, B-cell-depleted T cells, or PBMCs came the material, which was cDNA or gDNA.

Sequencing was done on a sample of peripheral blood. The chain joins TRBV6-5 to TRBJ1-6; D gene uncertain. The sequence came from a middle-aged woman who had recovered from COVID-19. The CDR3, as DNA: TGTGCCAGCAGTTACTCGATACAGCCGAATTCACCCCTCCACTTT. Translation: CASSYSIQPNSPLHF.